The rows below give T cell receptor beta chains drawn from one sample of a study of regulatory T cells in long-lasting Graves disease. TCRdb processed the multiplex PCR reads anew with MiXCR; each CDR3 protein has one entry. Here the sample spans approximately 480,000 distinct CDR3 sequences, 15% to 20% being singletons. These data also featured in a second study, about T cells in Graves' hyperthyroidism and ophthalmopathy.

The source material was peripheral blood mononuclear cells (PBMCs), sampled at new diagnosis, from a patient treated with antithyroid drugs. The source is a man aged 35 to 55 with Graves disease. The CDR3 runs from the conserved cysteine through the conserved F or W. A D gene is named only where the DNA matches it firmly. Rows may omit the clone size; those that give it use once, few, many or a size class.

len	d_gene	abundance	v_gene	j_gene	CDR3nt	CDR3aa
16	-	few	TRBV12-3/TRBV12-4	TRBJ2-6	TGTGCCAGCAGTGGGGGAGCGCGCTCTGGGGCCAACGTCCTGACTTTC	CASSGGARSGANVLTF
15	TRBD2	many	TRBV9	TRBJ2-7	TGTGCCAGCAGCGTAGGCCTAGCGGAATCCTACGAGCAGTACTTC	CASSVGLAESYEQYF
15	TRBD1	-	TRBV4-1	TRBJ2-7	TGCGCCAGCAGCCAACCTGGACAGGGGGCGCGGGAGCAGTACTTC	CASSQPGQGAREQYF
15	-	few	TRBV5-1	TRBJ2-1	TGCGCCAGCAGCTCATTCCAGCCGGGTAAGAATGAGCAGTTCTTC	CASSSFQPGKNEQFF
18	TRBD2	many	TRBV19	TRBJ2-1	TGTGCCAGTAGTATCCCCCCCGGACTAGCCTCTGCTCAAAGTGAGCAGTTCTTC	CASSIPPGLASAQSEQFF
15	-	many	TRBV3-1	TRBJ2-5	TGTGCCAGCAGCCAAGGGTTTATAGGGAAAGAGACCCAGTACTTC	CASSQGFIGKETQYF
16	TRBD2	-	TRBV4-1	TRBJ2-2	TGCGCCAGCAGCCAGACCAGCGGGAGGGCCTCCGGGGAGCTGTTTTTT	CASSQTSGRASGELFF
14	-	-	TRBV6-1	TRBJ2-1	TGTGCCAGCAGTCCCATGATTCTGTACAATGAGCAGTTCTTC	CASSPMILYNEQFF
16	TRBD2	many	TRBV20-1	TRBJ2-1	TGCAGTGCTAGCGTACTAGCGGGTGACTCCTACAATGAGCAGTTCTTC	CSASVLAGDSYNEQFF
15	TRBD2	many	TRBV13	TRBJ2-7	TGTGCCAGCAGCACCAGTCGGGAGGCCACCTACGAGCAGTACTTC	CASSTSREATYEQYF
15	TRBD2	many	TRBV30	TRBJ2-7	TGTGCCTGGAGTCCCGGACTAGCGGTTTCCTACGAGCAGTACTTC	CAWSPGLAVSYEQYF